Listed here are 21 T cell receptor beta chains from one sample, sequenced in a study of blood T cells in healthy people across ages. Primers used in a second PCR of about 7 to 12 cycles were a sample-barcoded 5' primer and a J-beta primer mix. TCRdb passed the 5' RACE reads through MiXCR, listing each CDR3 protein once. The sample includes about 780,000 distinct CDR3 sequences, 20% to 30% of them seen just once. Another study also made use of these data, one on T cells of mothers and their children.

Sequences were obtained from blood. The source is a boy aged 5-17 years in good health.

This clonotype was observed a few times. The CDR3 region has the DNA TGTGCCAGCAGTTACTCTGGCATCAGGGGGCGTAATGGCTACACCTTC. It translates to CASSYSGIRGRNGYTF. V is TRBV6-2 or TRBV6-3 and J is TRBJ1-2, with 8 bases aligning to TRBD1. The CDR3 contains 16 residues. In germline, CDR1 is MNHEY, CDR2 SVGEGT. The J segment lost 6 bases and the V segment lost 0 bases, leaving 9 bases of the junction unmatched.

The chain couples TRBV28 to TRBJ2-7; 7 bases align to TRBD1. The CDR3 totals 15 residues. Trimming took 4 bases from V and 2 from J; bases not matched to a gene: 8. CDR1 and CDR2 (germline): MDHEN, SYDVKM. CDR3: CASSSIGQAAYEQYF. In DNA form, the CDR3 reads TGTGCCAGCAGTTCGATTGGACAGGCGGCCTACGAGCAGTACTTC.

The J gene is TRBJ2-7, the V gene TRBV6-1, with D perhaps matching TRBD2 (6 bases). The germline CDR1 and CDR2 sequences are MNHNS and SASEGT. Trimming left V 8 bases short and J 0 bases short, with 14 bases between. The CDR3 sequence is 14 residues long. The CDR3: CASFIAGISYEQYF. CDR3 in DNA: TGTGCCAGCTTCATTGCGGGGATCTCCTACGAGCAGTACTTC.

This chain connects TRBV6-1 to TRBJ1-4, with D unclear. The length of the CDR3 is 12 residues. V was shortened by 2 bases and J by 12 bases, with 10 bases between the two germline ends. In germline, CDR1 is MNHNS, CDR2 SASEGT. CDR3 loop: CASSEYGVELFF. CDR3 DNA sequence: TGTGCCAGCAGTGAATATGGGGTGGAACTGTTTTTT.

The chain recombines TRBV12-3 or TRBV12-4 with TRBJ1-5; D call uncertain. The CDR3 loop spans 15 amino acids. Between the trimmed V and J ends, which lost 4 bases and 5 bases, there was a span of 15 bases. CDR3 protein: CASSSSGLFDQPQHF. The CDR3 nucleotides read TGTGCCAGCAGTTCCTCGGGTCTGTTCGATCAGCCCCAGCATTTT.

This clonotype occurred a few times. One end of the junction does not line up with germline, which may come from a read error. The CDR3 sequence is CASSRQGATNEKLSF. The CDR3 nucleotides are TGTGCCAGCAGCCGACAGGGGGCTACTAATGAAAAACTGTCTTTT. This sequence joins TRBV12-3 or TRBV12-4 and TRBJ1-4; 10 bases match TRBD1. This CDR3 has 15 amino acids.

The J gene is TRBJ2-6, the V gene TRBV29-1; D unresolved. Trimming shortened V by 7 bases and J by 0 bases, and 7 bases separated the two germline ends. In germline, CDR1 is SQVTM, CDR2 ANQGSEA. The CDR3 is 13 amino acids. The CDR3: CSAYSSGANVLTF. CDR3 coding DNA: TGCAGCGCCTACAGCTCTGGGGCCAACGTCCTGACTTTC.

A few counts support this clonotype. The V gene is TRBV5-1, the J gene TRBJ2-3, with 11 nucleotides matching TRBD2. V trimming: 4 bases; J trimming: 3 bases; junction bases outside the gene matches: 7. CDR1 is SGHRS, CDR2 YFSETQ, per germline. This CDR3 contains 16 residues. CDR3 DNA sequence: TGCGCCAGCAGCGTGGGACTAGCGGTTACTACAGATACGCAGTATTTT. It translates to CASSVGLAVTTDTQYF.

The chain carries TRBV7-9 and TRBJ2-3, with D perhaps given as TRBD1 or TRBD2 (5 bases each). Trimming stripped 10 bases from V and 3 bases from J, with 20 bases between. The germline V gene has CDR1 SEHNR and CDR2 FQNEAQ (reference sequence). The CDR3 runs to 15 residues. The CDR3 DNA reads TGTGCCACCAGGGTCGGGGCCAAATCAACAGATACGCAGTATTTT. The encoded protein is CATRVGAKSTDTQYF.

This clonotype was seen a few times. The rearrangement joins TRBV10-3 to TRBJ2-5, with 10 bases lining up with TRBD1. From germline, CDR1 is ENHRY and CDR2 SYGVKD. The junction had 9 bases not matched to a gene; V was cut back by 6 bases and J by 5 bases. The CDR3 is 15 residues long. The CDR3 loop is CAIRDTTGGRETQYF. The CDR3 nucleotides are TGTGCCATCAGAGATACGACAGGGGGCAGGGAGACCCAGTACTTC.

This clonotype appeared a single time. This sequence joins TRBV4-2 and TRBJ2-3, with TRBD2 identical over 9 bases. Unmatched junction bases numbered 9, after V lost 3 bases and J lost 2 bases. CDR3 size: 17 residues. Germline V gives CDR1 LGHNA, CDR2 YNFKEQ. The CDR3 spells CASSQGRGGADTDTQYF. CDR3 nucleotide sequence: TGTGCCAGCAGCCAGGGACGCGGGGGGGCCGACACAGATACGCAGTATTTT.

The chain combines TRBV6-1 with TRBJ2-2; D is unresolved. CDR3 length: 15 amino acids. Germline V gene data show CDR1 as MNHNS and CDR2 as SASEGT. Trimming pared 2 bases from V and 7 bases from J, leaving 14 bases between. For the CDR3, the DNA is TGTGCCAGCAGTGAATCGAGCACTCGAGGCGGGGAGCTGTTTTTT. Its protein product is CASSESSTRGGELFF.

This clonotype was observed a handful of times. The gene calls are TRBV29-1 and TRBJ2-3, with D hard to call. Germline V lookup: CDR1 SQVTM, CDR2 ANQGSEA. The CDR3 has 12 residues. V lost 5 bases and J 6 bases, leaving 12 bases between the germline ends. The CDR3 reads CSVPLFRDTQYF. The CDR3 DNA is TGCAGCGTTCCGCTTTTCAGGGATACGCAGTATTTT.

The V and J genes are TRBV6-5 and TRBJ1-5; tentatively, D is TRBD1 (5 bases). Deletions cut 6 bases from V and 4 bases from J, with 13 bases between. The germline V gene has CDR1 MNHEY and CDR2 SVGAGI. CDR3 length: 14 amino acids. The CDR3 coding sequence is TGTGCCAGCAGCCGCGCAGGGCCGAATCAGCCCCAGCATTTT. It is translated as CASSRAGPNQPQHF.

This clonotype was picked up a small number of times. V usage is TRBV7-9 and J usage is TRBJ2-7, with 9 nucleotides matching TRBD1. Per the germline V gene, CDR1 is SEHNR and CDR2 is FQNEAQ (reference sequence). Trimming took 4 bases from V and 0 from J; bases not matched to a gene: 7. This CDR3 region has 16 residues. CDR3 in amino acids: CASSSSRDRASYEQYF. For the CDR3, the DNA is TGTGCCAGCAGCTCCAGCCGGGACAGGGCCTCCTACGAGCAGTACTTC.

This clonotype was seen only once. The chain couples TRBV5-1 to TRBJ2-7, with D possibly TRBD1 on 5 matching bases. Germline V lookup: CDR1 SGHRS, CDR2 YFSETQ. Trimming stripped 3 bases from V and 9 bases from J, with 25 bases between. This CDR3 is built from 16 residues. The CDR3 sequence: CASSYPDQTAYVWQYF. The CDR3 coding sequence is TGCGCCAGCAGCTACCCCGACCAGACAGCCTACGTTTGGCAGTACTTC.

The CDR3 nucleotides read TGTGCCAGCAGTTTGATTTCTGGTGGGAGAATCACCTACGAGCAGTACTTC. Protein product: CASSLISGGRITYEQYF. This chain joins TRBV12-3 or TRBV12-4 and TRBJ2-7, with D tentatively TRBD2 (5 bases). This CDR3 region has 17 residues. The germline V and J ends were trimmed by 3 bases and 2 bases, with 20 bases remaining between them.

In its sample, this clonotype was seen a few times. V and J are TRBV14 and TRBJ2-5; 7 nucleotides align to TRBD1. The closer fit of TRBJ2-7 to the DNA end suggests the J call may be wrong. CDR1 and CDR2 from the germline V gene are SGHDN and FVKESK. The CDR3 consists of 16 residues. Here the CDR3 reads CASSPQDRNLIYEQYF. CDR3 in DNA: TGTGCCAGCAGCCCGCAGGACAGGAACTTGATCTACGAGCAGTACTTC.

The chain is built from TRBV6-1 and TRBJ2-7; perhaps TRBD2 as D (5 bases). The CDR3 sequence is 14 residues long. The germline V gene has CDR1 MNHNS and CDR2 SASEGT. Trimming left V 8 bases short and J 0 bases short, with 14 bases between. The CDR3 DNA sequence: TGTGCCAGCGTGCTTGCGGGCTTCTCCTACGAGCAGTACTTC. This gives the protein CASVLAGFSYEQYF.

The chain has TRBV5-5 and TRBJ2-7, with D possibly being TRBD1 or TRBD2 (5 bases each). The CDR3 contains 14 residues. Trimming left V 1 base short and J 6 bases short, with 14 bases between. CDR1 SGHKS and CDR2 YYEKEE come from the germline V gene (reference sequence). CDR3 protein: CASSLLGELSEQYF. The CDR3 region has the DNA TGTGCCAGCAGCTTGTTGGGGGAATTAAGCGAGCAGTACTTC.

The gene calls are TRBV9 and TRBJ2-1, with TRBD2 identical over 8 bases. This CDR3 region has 16 residues. Per the germline V gene, CDR1 is SGDLS and CDR2 is YYNGEE. With V trimmed by 4 bases and J by 9 bases, 15 bases remained unmatched. The CDR3 loop reads CASSPAERGRRFEQFF. CDR3 nucleotides: TGTGCCAGCAGCCCAGCAGAGCGGGGGCGGCGTTTTGAGCAGTTCTTC.